This record covers a single TCR beta chain. The antigen is not known. With the 5' RACE reads reprocessed, TCRdb shows one record per CDR3 protein and no DNA. The ten most abundant clones cover about 4% of a sample with about 260,000 distinct CDR3 sequences. The sample belongs to a study of T cells expressing NK-cell markers. Study details: Most of the eight sequenced donors were HCMV-seropositive; one was seronegative. Study-wide results and caveats: These clonotypes additionally ranked first within the CD3+CD56-NKG2C+ fraction of a few donors. Roughly 6 donors showed dominant NKG2C+ clonotypes comprising about 1.0-7.0% of their CD8+ T cells.

There are 12 residues in the CDR3. Germline CDR1 and CDR2: SGHVS and FQNEAQ. Sequenced material: blood T cells: a sorted CD56 or NKG2C T cell subset, CD4+ or CD8+ T cells, or bulk PBMC T cells (not recorded which). The sequence derives from a woman between 18 and 70 years old in good health. The gene calls are TRBV7-8 and TRBJ1-2; without DNA, the TCRdb call of TRBD1 cannot be checked. The CDR3 reads CASTPQGVGYTF.